Each of the 13 T cell receptor beta chains below was sequenced from the same sample in a study of blood T cell repertoires in COVID-19. Assay used: immunoSEQ multiplex PCR; TCRdb lists only in-frame clones, some missing. The sample shows 280,000 or so clones, just under 90% of them seen only once. Material: PBMCs or T cells enriched from blood (not recorded which). These receptors all stem from a woman in her forties or fifties who had been exposed to COVID-19.

The V call is TRBV3-1 (or the pseudogene TRBV3-2), the J call TRBJ1-6, with D perhaps matching TRBD1 (6 bases). CDR3 length: 15 residues. The germline V gene encodes CDR1 LGHDT and CDR2 YNNKEL (reference sequence). Trimming removed 4 bases at V and 4 bases at J, with 11 bases between. DNA of the CDR3: TGTGCCAGCAGCCCCGGACAGTTATATAATTCACCCCTCCACTTT. Translating it yields CASSPGQLYNSPLHF.

The chain joins TRBV25-1 to TRBJ2-7, with TRBD1 matching 9 bases. The V gene's germline CDR1 is MGHDK and CDR2 SYGVNS. V trimming: 4 bases; J trimming: 0 bases; junction bases outside the gene matches: 4. CDR3 size: 15 residues. CDR3 residues: CASSGGTGSSYEQYF. The CDR3 DNA follows: TGTGCCAGCAGTGGGGGGACAGGGAGCTCCTACGAGCAGTACTTC.

The CDR3 loop reads CAITNDRAGEKLFF. In DNA form, the CDR3 reads TGTGCCATCACTAATGACAGGGCGGGGGAAAAACTGTTTTTT. The chain is built from TRBV10-3 and TRBJ1-4; 7 nucleotides agree with TRBD1. This CDR3 comprises 14 residues. With V trimmed by 7 bases and J by 8 bases, 10 bases remained unmatched. CDR1 is ENHRY, CDR2 SYGVKD, per germline.

The CDR3 region is CSARDLQGPFF. The CDR3 region has the DNA TGCAGTGCTAGAGATCTGCAGGGCCCGTTCTTC. The rearrangement links TRBV20-1 to TRBJ2-1, with a weak D call TRBD1 (5 bases). CDR1 DFQATT and CDR2 SNEGSKA come from the germline V gene (reference sequence). The CDR3 covers 11 residues. The germline V and J ends were trimmed by 0 bases and 15 bases, with 12 bases remaining between them.

The V and J genes are TRBV2 and TRBJ1-2, with a possible D match to TRBD1 (5 bases). Deletions cut 4 bases from V and 5 bases from J, with 14 bases between. Per germline, CDR1 SNHLY and CDR2 FYNNEI. The CDR3 loop spans 14 amino acids. CDR3 nucleotide sequence: TGTGCCAGCAGTGTAATAGGGGTGTCGTATGGCTACACCTTC. Residues: CASSVIGVSYGYTF.

This chain links TRBV3-1 (or the pseudogene TRBV3-2) with TRBJ1-1; maybe TRBD1 (6 bases). Trimming pared 3 bases from V and 6 bases from J, leaving 14 bases between. This CDR3 region has 14 residues. Germline CDR1 LGHDT, CDR2 YNNKEL (reference sequence). CDR3 coding DNA: TGTGCCAGCAGCCAGGGGGCAGGTTACCCTGAAGCTTTCTTT. It specifies CASSQGAGYPEAFF.

The chain has TRBV28 and TRBJ1-1, with unresolved D. Germline V gene sequence: CDR1 MDHEN, CDR2 SYDVKM. Trimming shortened V by 7 bases and J by 1 base, and 13 bases separated the two germline ends. There are 14 residues in the CDR3. In DNA, the CDR3 is TGTGCCAGCACTCCTAGTGGCAGGAACACTGAAGCTTTCTTT. It translates to CASTPSGRNTEAFF.

The genes are TRBV4-1 and TRBJ2-5; the match to TRBD2 covers 11 bases. This CDR3 is built from 17 residues. With 1 base clipped from V and 4 bases from J, the junction kept 8 bases outside the gene matches. From germline, CDR1 is MGHRA and CDR2 YSYEKL. CDR3 bases: TGCGCCAGCAGCCAAGGGACTAGCGGGCCCCCCCGAGAGACCCAGTACTTC. As protein: CASSQGTSGPPRETQYF.

The chain links TRBV13 to TRBJ2-3, with a weak D call TRBD2 (7 bases). CDR1 and CDR2 from the germline V gene are PRHDT and FYEKMQ (reference sequence). CDR3 length: 17 residues. Trimming pared 2 bases from V and 4 bases from J, leaving 19 bases between. Here the CDR3 DNA reads TGTGCCAGCAGCTTAATCGGGGGGACGGGGGCGGCAGATACGCAGTATTTT. Translated, it gives CASSLIGGTGAADTQYF.

This clone came up a few times. This rearrangement joins TRBV6-5 to TRBJ1-5; tentative D call: TRBD1 (5 bases). The CDR3 totals 13 residues. The V gene lost 6 bases and the J gene lost 5 bases, with 11 bases spanning the gap. CDR1 MNHEY and CDR2 SVGAGI come from the germline V gene. In DNA form, the CDR3 reads TGTGCCAGCAGCCCCGACAGATATCAGCCCCAGCATTTT. Amino acids: CASSPDRYQPQHF.

J is TRBJ1-3 and V is TRBV5-1, with TRBD1 identical over 7 bases. The J segment lost 0 bases and the V segment lost 4 bases, leaving 7 bases of the junction unmatched. Germline-derived CDR1 and CDR2 are SGHRS and YFSETQ. This CDR3 spans 16 amino acids. Here the CDR3 DNA reads TGCGCCAGCAGCCCCGGACAGGCCGACTCTGGAAACACCATATATTTT. Encoded protein: CASSPGQADSGNTIYF.

The V gene is TRBV20-1, the J gene TRBJ2-7; D ambiguous. Germline lookup yields CDR1 DFQATT and CDR2 SNEGSKA (reference sequence). The V end lost 3 bases, the J end lost 3 bases, and 15 bases lay between the germline ends. The CDR3 loop spans 14 amino acids. The CDR3 is CSASPVVSVYEQYF. In DNA form, the CDR3 reads TGCAGTGCTAGTCCGGTTGTGAGTGTCTACGAGCAGTACTTC.

This clone was recorded a few times. The chain combines TRBV18 with TRBJ1-5; D is perhaps TRBD1 (6 bases). Germline V CDR1 and CDR2: KGHSH, LQKENI. CDR3 length: 14 residues. V was shortened by 6 bases and J by 9 bases, with 18 bases between the two germline ends. CDR3 nucleotides: TGTGCCAGCTCCCCGGACAGAGCCTTCCCGCCCCAGCATTTT. This translates into CASSPDRAFPPQHF. The whole variable domain, remainder taken from reference TRBV18 and TRBJ1-5, is NAGVMQNPRHLVRRRGQEARLRCSPMKGHSHVYWYRQLPEEGLKFMVYLQKENIIDESGMPKERFSAEFPKEGPSILRIQQVVRGDSAAYFCASSPDRAFPPQHFGDGTRLSIL.